Each of the 20 T cell receptor beta chains below was sequenced from the same sample in a study of identifying expanded T cells in peripheral blood. Data came from immunoSEQ multiplex PCR; TCRdb stores just in-frame clones and leaves some out. The profile shows roughly 81,000 clones, 80% to 85% of them singletons. Sequencing was done on a sample of blood. These receptors all come from a person between 18 and 69 years old in good health.

The chain couples TRBV29-1 to TRBJ2-5; D perhaps matches TRBD2 (6 bases). The CDR3 is 15 amino acids. In germline, CDR1 is SQVTM, CDR2 ANQGSEA. Trimming removed 6 bases from V and 4 bases from J, with 21 bases in between. The CDR3, as DNA: TGCAGCGTCAGCCCCACCGGGAGCTTGGGAGAGACCCAGTACTTC. Translation: CSVSPTGSLGETQYF.

This chain uses TRBV6-5 with TRBJ1-3; no reliable D call. Germline loops: CDR1 MNHEY, CDR2 SVGAGI. The CDR3 has 15 amino acids. Deletions cut 2 bases from V and 0 bases from J, with 8 bases between. DNA for the CDR3: TGTGCCAGCAGTTACGGAGGGTTCTCTGGAAACACCATATATTTT. Its translation: CASSYGGFSGNTIYF.

CDR3 nucleotide sequence: TGTGCCAGCTCACCACGGAGAGGGGAACACTCTGGAAACACCATATATTTT. Its translation: CASSPRRGEHSGNTIYF. The chain combines TRBV18 with TRBJ1-3, with TRBD1 as a possible D gene (5 bases). Trimming pared 1 base from V and 0 bases from J, leaving 13 bases between. There are 17 residues in the CDR3. CDR1 KGHSH and CDR2 LQKENI come from the germline V gene.

The rearrangement joins TRBV7-2 to TRBJ2-7; D is ambiguous. CDR1 is SGHTA and CDR2 is FQGNSA in the germline V gene. This CDR3 region has 14 residues. V was cut by 2 bases and J by 3 bases, with 11 bases left in between. The CDR3 protein is CASSLSGSSYEQYF. CDR3 DNA sequence: TGTGCCAGCAGCTTATCCGGGTCAAGCTACGAGCAGTACTTC. The full variable domain, rest sourced from reference TRBV7-2 and TRBJ2-7, is GAGVSQSPSNKVTEKGKDVELRCDPISGHTALYWYRQSLGQGLEFLIYFQGNSAPDKSGLPSDRFSAERTGGSVSTLTIQRTQQEDSAVYLCASSLSGSSYEQYFGPGTRLTVT.

The gene calls are TRBV28 and TRBJ1-5; no clear D. Trimming pared 5 bases from V and 0 bases from J, leaving 17 bases between. This CDR3 region has 17 residues. CDR1 and CDR2 from the germline V gene are MDHEN and SYDVKM. The DNA of the CDR3 is TGTGCCAGCAGTCTTGGACCGGACGGAGATAGCAATCAGCCCCAGCATTTT. It is translated as CASSLGPDGDSNQPQHF. Based on the CDR3 plus reference TRBV28 and TRBJ1-5, the full variable domain is DVKVTQSSRYLVKRTGEKVFLECVQDMDHENMFWYRQDPGLGLRLIYFSYDVKMKEKGDIPEGYSVSREKKERFSLILESASTNQTSMYLCASSLGPDGDSNQPQHFGDGTRLSIL.

The chain has TRBV7-2 and TRBJ2-7; no clear D gene. Germline V lookup: CDR1 SGHTA, CDR2 FQGNSA. V was cut by 1 base and J by 0 bases, with 10 bases left in between. The CDR3 covers 15 residues. CDR3 coding DNA: TGTGCCAGCAGCTTAGAGGGCACTAACTCCTACGAGCAGTACTTC. Its protein product is CASSLEGTNSYEQYF.

The genes are TRBV15 and TRBJ2-7; tentative D call: TRBD2 (6 bases). CDR1 and CDR2 from the germline V gene are LNHNV and YYDKDF (reference sequence). Deletions cut 1 base from V and 5 bases from J, with 15 bases between. This CDR3 contains 15 residues. CDR3 protein: CATSRGAGGYNEQYF. CDR3 nucleotides: TGTGCCACCAGCAGAGGGGCCGGGGGTTATAACGAGCAGTACTTC.

This sequence joins TRBV30 and TRBJ2-3; 10 bases align to TRBD2. Germline values: CDR1 GTSNPN, CDR2 SVGIG (reference sequence). Losses at the gene ends were 4 bases for V and 2 bases for J; bases not matched to a gene: 18. This CDR3 is built from 19 residues. The CDR3 nucleotides read TGTGCCTGGACTCTCACGGGGCTAGCGGGAGTAGACGCCACAGATACGCAGTATTTT. It yields the protein CAWTLTGLAGVDATDTQYF.

The chain links TRBV28 to TRBJ1-5; D gene unclear. CDR1 and CDR2 from the germline V gene are MDHEN and SYDVKM. There are 19 residues in the CDR3. V was trimmed by 1 base and J by 0 bases, leaving 19 bases between them. CDR3 sequence (DNA): TGTGCCAGCAGTTTATTAGGTTCAAGGCCACGATATAGCAATCAGCCCCAGCATTTT. Protein: CASSLLGSRPRYSNQPQHF.

This chain connects TRBV19 to TRBJ2-2; D is perhaps TRBD2 (5 bases). The V gene's germline CDR1 is LNHDA and CDR2 SQIVND (reference sequence). The CDR3 has 16 amino acids. V was clipped by 6 bases and J by 0 bases, with 14 bases between them. CDR3 region: CASSPRGRANTGELFF. The CDR3 coding sequence is TGTGCCAGTAGCCCCCGGGGTAGAGCGAACACCGGGGAGCTGTTTTTT.

This chain joins TRBV4-3 and TRBJ2-2; 8 bases line up with TRBD2. The CDR3 sequence is 16 residues long. From germline, CDR1 is LGHNA and CDR2 YSLEER. J lost 5 bases, V lost 4 bases, and 9 bases had no gene match. The CDR3 spells CASSLEVIAGTGELFF. CDR3 bases: TGCGCCAGCAGCCTAGAAGTGATAGCGGGGACCGGGGAGCTGTTTTTT.

The gene calls are TRBV18 and TRBJ1-2; a possible D gene is TRBD1 (6 bases). Germline lookup yields CDR1 KGHSH and CDR2 LQKENI. V gave up 6 bases and J gave up 2 bases, with 16 bases separating them. The CDR3 is 15 amino acids. CDR3 region: CASSVSGQENYGYTF. The CDR3, as DNA: TGTGCCAGCTCGGTCTCGGGACAAGAAAACTATGGCTACACCTTC.

The rearrangement joins TRBV28 to TRBJ1-4; 7 nucleotides line up with TRBD1. V lost 3 bases to trimming and J lost 4 bases; unmatched junction nucleotides: 8. The CDR3 extends over 16 amino acids. Germline CDR1 MDHEN, CDR2 SYDVKM. The CDR3 region is CASSFSLGQDNEKLFF. For the CDR3, the DNA is TGTGCCAGCAGTTTTTCCCTAGGACAGGATAATGAAAAACTGTTTTTT.

The V call is TRBV10-3, the J call TRBJ2-7, with D tentatively TRBD2 (5 bases). The ends were cut back, 3 bases at V and 4 bases at J, with 13 bases in the middle. The germline gives CDR1 ENHRY, CDR2 SYGVKD. The CDR3 loop spans 14 amino acids. The CDR3 loop reads CAISDVGVVYEQYF. The CDR3, as DNA: TGTGCCATCAGTGACGTGGGAGTTGTGTACGAGCAGTACTTC.

This sequence joins TRBV27 and TRBJ2-1; a weak D match, TRBD1 (6 bases). Trimming removed 3 bases at V and 8 bases at J, with 11 bases between. The CDR3 is 13 amino acids. Per germline, CDR1 MNHEY and CDR2 SMNVEV (reference sequence). CDR3 DNA sequence: TGTGCCAGCAGTTTTATCAGGGGCGATGAGCAGTTCTTC. Residues: CASSFIRGDEQFF.

The chain recombines TRBV7-2 with TRBJ2-2, with D possibly TRBD1 on 5 matching bases. The V end lost 1 base, the J end lost 7 bases, and 16 bases lay between the germline ends. Per the germline V gene, CDR1 is SGHTA and CDR2 is FQGNSA. This CDR3 is 16 amino acids long. CDR3 region: CASSLEGAEWGGELFF. The DNA for the CDR3 is TGTGCCAGCAGCTTAGAAGGGGCCGAGTGGGGCGGGGAGCTGTTTTTT.

This sequence joins TRBV27 and TRBJ2-1, with TRBD2 identical over 11 bases. After removal of 4 bases from V and 2 bases from J, the junction contained 4 bases not matched to a gene. The CDR3 has 16 residues. Germline V lookup: CDR1 MNHEY, CDR2 SMNVEV (reference sequence). CDR3 region: CASSSGLAEPYNEQFF. CDR3 DNA sequence: TGTGCCAGCAGTTCGGGACTAGCGGAGCCCTACAATGAGCAGTTCTTC.

The chain is built from TRBV9 and TRBJ2-1, with TRBD2 identical over 9 bases. The CDR3 consists of 15 residues. Trimming removed 0 bases from V and 5 bases from J; junction bases left unmatched: 3. Germline V gene sequence: CDR1 SGDLS, CDR2 YYNGEE. The CDR3, as DNA: TGTGCCAGCAGCGTAGAACTAGCGGGCAACAATGAGCAGTTCTTC. As protein: CASSVELAGNNEQFF.

The chain combines TRBV14 with TRBJ2-7; D may be TRBD1 (8 bases). Germline CDR1 reads SGHDN; CDR2 reads FVKESK. The CDR3 extends over 12 amino acids. V lost 6 bases and J lost 9, with 15 bases in between. The CDR3 nucleotides are TGTGCCAGCAGTGGACAGGGCGGGAGGCAGTACTTC. Encoded protein: CASSGQGGRQYF.

The V gene is TRBV10-3, the J gene TRBJ2-5; no clear D. V was clipped by 3 bases and J by 12 bases, with 17 bases between them. Germline CDR1 is ENHRY and CDR2 is SYGVKD. The CDR3 length is 13 residues. The CDR3 loop reads CAISEEASAWEYF. CDR3 coding DNA: TGTGCCATCAGTGAAGAGGCCAGTGCGTGGGAGTACTTC.